This T cell receptor (beta chain) emerged from a study of human T cells and chemical hapten exposure (dated by TCRdb to about 2021). About the study as a whole: For sensitization, 2% DPC in acetone was applied to a roughly 2 cm by roughly 2 cm area of upper inner arm skin. Weekly therapeutic DPC doses were additionally applied to the scalp of patients throughout the approximately 23-week study period. Patch testing on the upper back used Finn chambers containing 0.01% DPC, with scoring done after 6 days according to International Contact Dermatitis Research Group standards. Most of the patients in the cohort were female, and the cohort covered alopecia areata with under or over 50% scalp involvement, alopecia totalis and alopecia universalis. The libraries were sequenced as a pool, and the TCR yield per sample differed mostly because of small variations in library volumes within the pool. In alopecia patients, the study followed how the peripheral blood TCR repertoire changed in vivo over primary and secondary sensitization to diphenylcyclopropenone (DPC), a hapten. Blood was sampled from patients pre-sensitization (week 0) and at 2, 6 and about 24 weeks after DPC sensitization. Twenty-nine alopecia patients gave blood for TCR sequencing at one to four time points (pre-sensitization, 2, 6 and 24 weeks).

Preparation of the library involved RACE. Sequencer: NextSeq 500. Library preparation attached unique molecular identifiers to individual cDNA molecules for quantitative, reproducible TCR counting. From each blood RNA sample, both TCR alpha and TCR beta chains were sequenced. The authors' analysis ran thus. The median number of TCRs per sample was approximately 98,000, ranging from roughly 23,224 to 690,600. V, J and CDR3 annotation of the TCR reads was performed with the Decombinator software suite. Every sample was subsampled to the same number of TCRs (28,000) for the PS versus PT1 abundance plots. Expanded TCRs were defined as absent before sensitization and observed at least eight times at the 2-week time point. The public reads were quality trimmed at Q25 with fastp and then assembled into clones with MiXCR by TCRdb, keeping productive beta chains. Each entry merges the rows of one CDR3 protein and shows their most common DNA and genes. The V and J calls, along with clone size, are taken from TCRdb and not from the paper's own processing. A total of roughly 380,000 distinct CDR3 sequences appear in this sample, nearly 6.5% of them only once. Roughly 5.4% of the sample is in the top ten clones.

The CDR3 goes from the cysteine to the phenylalanine over 14 residues. Solely the CDR3 DNA is kept, with 42 bases framed from the first base. V lost 7 bases and J lost 4 bases, and the count of bases not matched to a germline gene is 8. Reading the label with the study, this specimen's time point is: patch test 2, 6 weeks after DPC sensitization. In light of the paper, this sample's treatment or condition label describes: therapeutic diphenylcyclopropenone sensitization with weekly scalp DPC. At every patch-test visit, the blood draw took place before the patch test was put on. Eligible patients were aged 18 to 70, diagnosed with alopecia, deemed suitable for DPC therapy, and excluded if pregnant. Unfractionated whole blood was collected in Tempus Blood RNA tubes, and total RNA was extracted from that blood. This clonotype was recorded many times. The target of this receptor is not known. The input lacks base qualities; no much larger clone sits a single base away.

What the study reported, not specific to this receptor: Alopecia, a presumed autoimmune disease, was present in all patients, so the immune response of the patients might differ from that of healthy individuals. DPC sensitization did not change how many TCRs were above 1 in 1000 frequency, and no evidence was found of alterations in global repertoire structure. Compared with pre-sensitization or healthy control sets, expanded TCRs formed significantly more large CDR3 similarity clusters, which is consistent with antigen-driven responses. The number of PT1 expanded TCRs positively correlated with patch test score, significant at thresholds 8, 16 and 32 but not 4. After repeated subsampling, changes were observed in the strength of the expansion versus patch-test correlation and in the threshold at which the correlation became significant.

This sample comprised whole blood, obtained in connection with sensitization to the hapten diphenylcyclopropenone (DPC). The rearrangement combines TRBV12-3 or TRBV12-4 with TRBJ1-2, with TRBD1 identical over 8 junction bases. The sequence was collected from a woman under 30 with alopecia areata. Some clones in this sample may be carry-over from other donors' samples. The base sequence is TGTGCCAGCAATCCAACAGGGGGTGGCTATGGCTACACCTTC. Translated, it gives CASNPTGGGYGYTF.